Each of the 3 T cell receptor beta chains below was sequenced from the same sample in a study of tumor and adjacent non-tumor tissue in lung cancer. The library came from three nested PCR rounds adapted from ARM-PCR protocols. TCRdb itself ran the multiplex PCR reads through MiXCR, one entry per CDR3 protein. The sample contains 80,000 to 130,000 distinct CDR3 sequences, about 60% of which appear only once. RNA was extracted from bulk tissue without any cell sorting. Distant lung tissue was collected more than 3 cm away from the tumor edge. The specimen sequenced was distant non-tumor lung tissue. The receptors were sampled from a man younger than 40 with non-small cell lung cancer.

To note about this clonotype: One junction end does not reproduce the germline sequence, and a read error may be involved. The chain is built from TRBV6-5 and TRBJ1-4, with TRBD1 identical over 7 bases. The CDR3 extends over 15 amino acids. The germline V gene encodes CDR1 MNHEY and CDR2 SVGAGI. The CDR3 DNA reads as TGTGCCAACAGTTTTACGACAGGGCCTAATGAAAAGCTGTTTTTT. Encoded protein: CANSFTTGPNEKLFF.

V usage is TRBV6-1 and J usage is TRBJ2-1; D not resolved. CDR3 length: 15 residues. V was shortened by 7 bases and J by 3 bases, with 16 bases between the two germline ends. Per germline, CDR1 MNHNS and CDR2 SASEGT. In DNA, the CDR3 is TGTGCCAGCATTCAATTGGACGCATACTACAATGAGCAGTTCTTC. Residues: CASIQLDAYYNEQFF.

CDR3 bases: TGTGCCAAGAGCTCTACAGGGACCGACGAGCAGTACTTC. It translates to CAKSSTGTDEQYF. The rearrangement uses TRBV5-4 and TRBJ2-7; D is possibly TRBD1 (6 bases). Germline V gene sequence: CDR1 SGHNT, CDR2 YYREEE (reference sequence). The CDR3 has 13 amino acids. The V end lost 9 bases, the J end lost 5 bases, and 18 bases lay between the germline ends. Full variable domain (missing parts from reference TRBV5-4 and TRBJ2-7): ETGVTQSPTHLIKTRGQQVTLRCSSQSGHNTVSWYQQALGQGPQFIFQYYREEENGRGNFPPRFSGLQFPNYSSELNVNALELDDSALYLCAKSSTGTDEQYFGPGTRLTVT.